Listed below are T cell receptor beta chains from one sample, sequenced in a study of T-cell reconstitution after alpha-beta-depleted transplantation in children. From the PCR reads, TCRdb called clonotypes with MiXCR, one entry per CDR3 protein. This sample has some 240,000 distinct CDR3 sequences, with approximately 12% found just once. The sequencing used PBMCs from the stem cell graft donor, collected from the stem cell graft. These TCRs come from a human donor who donated a stem cell graft to a child with acute lymphoblastic leukemia. The CDR3 runs from the conserved cysteine through the conserved F or W. A D gene is named only where the DNA matches it firmly. A row's size may be missing; if present it is once, few, many or a size class.

j_call: TRBJ2-1
d_call: TRBD2
clone_size: many
v_call: TRBV20-1
cdr3_nt: TGCAGTGCCGCGGGGGGCTCCTACAATGAGCAGTTCTTC
cdr3_aa: CSAAGGSYNEQFF

j_call: TRBJ1-4
d_call: .
clone_size: many
v_call: TRBV7-9
cdr3_nt: TGTGCCAGCAGCTTAGACACAGGGAATGAAAAACTGTTTTTT
cdr3_aa: CASSLDTGNEKLFF

j_call: TRBJ1-5
d_call: .
clone_size: .
v_call: TRBV18
cdr3_nt: TGTGCCAGCTCACCTAATCACGGAAACAATCAGCCCCAGCATTTT
cdr3_aa: CASSPNHGNNQPQHF

j_call: TRBJ2-3
d_call: .
clone_size: many
v_call: TRBV20-1
cdr3_nt: TGCAGTGAAAAGGGGCACACAGATACGCAGTATTTT
cdr3_aa: CSEKGHTDTQYF

j_call: TRBJ1-6
d_call: .
clone_size: many
v_call: TRBV9
cdr3_nt: TGTGCCAGCAGCTTCGGCGGGAATAATTCACCCCTCCACTTT
cdr3_aa: CASSFGGNNSPLHF

j_call: TRBJ2-5
d_call: TRBD2
clone_size: many
v_call: TRBV11-2
cdr3_nt: TGTGCCAGCAGCGAGGGCGGGCTAGCGGACGAGACCCAGTACTTC
cdr3_aa: CASSEGGLADETQYF

j_call: TRBJ2-5
d_call: TRBD2
clone_size: many
v_call: TRBV5-6
cdr3_nt: TGTGCCAGCAGTCCCCCGTACGGGAGGGTCCAAGAGACCCAGTACTTC
cdr3_aa: CASSPPYGRVQETQYF

j_call: TRBJ2-1
d_call: .
clone_size: many
v_call: TRBV5-1
cdr3_nt: TGCGCCAGCAGCTCCGACGGGAGCTCCTACAATGAGCAGTTCTTC
cdr3_aa: CASSSDGSSYNEQFF

j_call: TRBJ1-2
d_call: TRBD1
clone_size: many
v_call: TRBV7-2
cdr3_nt: TGTGCCAGCAGCTTAACCGGGACAGGGGATTATGGCTACACCTTC
cdr3_aa: CASSLTGTGDYGYTF

j_call: TRBJ1-4
d_call: .
clone_size: few
v_call: TRBV7-2
cdr3_nt: TGTGCCAGCAGTTTTGCGGGGGGGGAACTGTTTTTT
cdr3_aa: CASSFAGGELFF

j_call: TRBJ1-6
d_call: TRBD1
clone_size: many
v_call: TRBV7-9
cdr3_nt: TGTGCCAGCAGCTTAGAAAACAGGGGGGATTCACCCCTCCACTTT
cdr3_aa: CASSLENRGDSPLHF

j_call: TRBJ2-7
d_call: .
clone_size: many
v_call: TRBV4-3
cdr3_nt: TGCGCCAGCAGCCGGGACGGCTCCTACGAGCAGTACTTC
cdr3_aa: CASSRDGSYEQYF

j_call: TRBJ2-3
d_call: .
clone_size: many
v_call: TRBV4-2
cdr3_nt: TGTGCCAGCAGCCAACCCACCTTAACAGATACGCAGTATTTT
cdr3_aa: CASSQPTLTDTQYF

j_call: TRBJ2-3
d_call: TRBD1
clone_size: many
v_call: TRBV5-1
cdr3_nt: TGCGCCAGCAGCCCGCGGGACAGGGTTCGGGGCACAGATACGCAGTATTTT
cdr3_aa: CASSPRDRVRGTDTQYF

j_call: TRBJ2-2
d_call: .
clone_size: .
v_call: TRBV20-1
cdr3_nt: TGCAGTGCTTCCCCCGTAGGGGAGCTGTTTTTT
cdr3_aa: CSASPVGELFF

j_call: TRBJ2-1
d_call: TRBD2
clone_size: many
v_call: TRBV19
cdr3_nt: TGTGCCAGTAGTACGGGACTAGCGGAGCAGTTCTTC
cdr3_aa: CASSTGLAEQFF

j_call: TRBJ2-4
d_call: .
clone_size: .
v_call: TRBV7-2
cdr3_nt: TGTGCCAGCAGCTTAGCCACGGGCGCTCAGTACTTC
cdr3_aa: CASSLATGAQYF

j_call: TRBJ2-3
d_call: .
clone_size: many
v_call: TRBV6-5
cdr3_nt: TGTGCCAGCAGTTCCACCTTGGGCAGGGTAACAGATACGCAGTATTTT
cdr3_aa: CASSSTLGRVTDTQYF

j_call: TRBJ1-4
d_call: .
clone_size: many
v_call: TRBV11-2
cdr3_nt: TGTGCCAGCAGCCGGGGACCGTATAATGAAAAACTGTTTTTT
cdr3_aa: CASSRGPYNEKLFF

j_call: TRBJ2-1
d_call: .
clone_size: many
v_call: TRBV3-1
cdr3_nt: TGTGCCAGCACCGCTACAAGGCATGGGGCTGAGCAGTTCTTC
cdr3_aa: CASTATRHGAEQFF

j_call: TRBJ2-2
d_call: .
clone_size: many
v_call: TRBV6-5
cdr3_nt: TGTGCCAGCAGTTACTCGACACTAGTTAGGACCGGGGAGCTGTTTTTT
cdr3_aa: CASSYSTLVRTGELFF

j_call: TRBJ1-5
d_call: TRBD1
clone_size: many
v_call: TRBV12-3/TRBV12-4
cdr3_nt: TGTGCCAGCAGACCACAGGGGTCGGGCAATCAGCCCCAGCATTTT
cdr3_aa: CASRPQGSGNQPQHF

j_call: TRBJ2-4
d_call: .
clone_size: few
v_call: TRBV7-9
cdr3_nt: TGTGCCAGCAGCTCGCCCAGGGCCAAAAACATTCAGTACTTC
cdr3_aa: CASSSPRAKNIQYF

j_call: TRBJ2-7
d_call: TRBD2
clone_size: many
v_call: TRBV20-1
cdr3_nt: TGCAGTGCTGAGGCGGGAGGAAGCTACGAGCAGTACTTC
cdr3_aa: CSAEAGGSYEQYF

j_call: TRBJ2-1
d_call: .
clone_size: many
v_call: TRBV15
cdr3_nt: TGTGCCACCAGCAGAGTGGCGAGCTATAGCAATGAGCAGTTCTTC
cdr3_aa: CATSRVASYSNEQFF

j_call: TRBJ2-6
d_call: .
clone_size: many
v_call: TRBV9
cdr3_nt: TGTGCCAGCAGCGTAGCTCTGGGGGTCTGGGCCAACGTCCTGACTTTC
cdr3_aa: CASSVALGVWANVLTF

j_call: TRBJ1-1
d_call: TRBD1
clone_size: many
v_call: TRBV28
cdr3_nt: TGTGCCAGCAGTTTCGGCACAGGGGCTGAAGCTTTCTTT
cdr3_aa: CASSFGTGAEAFF

j_call: TRBJ1-3
d_call: TRBD1
clone_size: many
v_call: TRBV9
cdr3_nt: TGTGCCAGCAGCGGCCGACAGGGAGGTTCATCGGGAGGAAACACCATATATTTT
cdr3_aa: CASSGRQGGSSGGNTIYF

j_call: TRBJ1-5
d_call: .
clone_size: many
v_call: TRBV20-1
cdr3_nt: TGCAGTGCTAGCGCTACAGGGAGGGAGCCCCAGCATTTT
cdr3_aa: CSASATGREPQHF

j_call: TRBJ1-1
d_call: .
clone_size: many
v_call: TRBV3-1
cdr3_nt: TGTGCCAGCAGCCAAGGTGCCCGGTTGAACACTGAAGCTTTCTTT
cdr3_aa: CASSQGARLNTEAFF

j_call: TRBJ1-2
d_call: TRBD1
clone_size: many
v_call: TRBV5-1
cdr3_nt: TGCGCCAGCGGAAGCCCAGGGGGCAACCTCTATGGCTACACCTTC
cdr3_aa: CASGSPGGNLYGYTF

j_call: TRBJ1-2
d_call: TRBD1
clone_size: many
v_call: TRBV6-1
cdr3_nt: TGTGCCAGCATCCAGACCCCACAGGGGCCTCCTCATGGCTACACCTTC
cdr3_aa: CASIQTPQGPPHGYTF

j_call: TRBJ2-1
d_call: TRBD1
clone_size: many
v_call: TRBV20-1
cdr3_nt: TGCAGTGCTAGAGATCCGCCGGGACAGGGGGCAAACAATGAGCAGTTCTTC
cdr3_aa: CSARDPPGQGANNEQFF

j_call: TRBJ1-2
d_call: .
clone_size: many
v_call: TRBV29-1
cdr3_nt: TGCAGCGTTGGATCATCTAACTATGGCTACACCTTC
cdr3_aa: CSVGSSNYGYTF

j_call: TRBJ1-2
d_call: TRBD1
clone_size: many
v_call: TRBV4-3
cdr3_nt: TGCGCCAGCAGCCAAGGACAGGGACAGCACGACCTATATGGCTACACCTTC
cdr3_aa: CASSQGQGQHDLYGYTF

j_call: TRBJ2-3
d_call: .
clone_size: few
v_call: TRBV10-3
cdr3_nt: TGTGCCATCTCAGTAGTGAGCACAGATACGCAGTATTTT
cdr3_aa: CAISVVSTDTQYF

j_call: TRBJ2-7
d_call: TRBD2
clone_size: many
v_call: TRBV28
cdr3_nt: TGTGCCAGCAGTTTTAGCGGGAGCAACGAGCAGTACTTC
cdr3_aa: CASSFSGSNEQYF

j_call: TRBJ2-2
d_call: TRBD2
clone_size: .
v_call: TRBV7-2
cdr3_nt: TGTGCCAGCAGCTTCATAGCGGGAGATCCGTACACCGGGGAGCTGTTTTTT
cdr3_aa: CASSFIAGDPYTGELFF

j_call: TRBJ1-2
d_call: .
clone_size: many
v_call: TRBV20-1
cdr3_nt: TGCAGTGCTGGAGACAGCGCGTCGAACTATGGCTACACCTTC
cdr3_aa: CSAGDSASNYGYTF

j_call: TRBJ1-6
d_call: TRBD1
clone_size: many
v_call: TRBV5-6
cdr3_nt: TGTGCCAGCAGCTTTGGACAGGGGTCGAATTCACCCCTCCACTTT
cdr3_aa: CASSFGQGSNSPLHF

j_call: TRBJ1-1
d_call: .
clone_size: .
v_call: TRBV21-1
cdr3_nt: TGTGCCAGCAGCACCTCAAGCCTCCCGGACGGGAACACTGAAGCTTTCTTT
cdr3_aa: CASSTSSLPDGNTEAFF

j_call: TRBJ2-2
d_call: .
clone_size: many
v_call: TRBV5-5
cdr3_nt: TGTGCCAGCAGCATGACCGGGTCCGGGGAGCTGTTTTTT
cdr3_aa: CASSMTGSGELFF

j_call: TRBJ2-7
d_call: TRBD1
clone_size: .
v_call: TRBV7-8
cdr3_nt: TGTGCCAGCAGCCAACCGGGACAGGCTTCTGGCGAGCAGTACTTC
cdr3_aa: CASSQPGQASGEQYF

j_call: TRBJ2-3
d_call: .
clone_size: many
v_call: TRBV5-1
cdr3_nt: TGCGCCAGCAGCCCTCGACAGCTTTACACAGATACGCAGTATTTT
cdr3_aa: CASSPRQLYTDTQYF

j_call: TRBJ1-1
d_call: TRBD1
clone_size: .
v_call: TRBV5-6
cdr3_nt: TGTGCCAGCAGCCAGAGGACAGGGGACACTGAAGCTTTCTTT
cdr3_aa: CASSQRTGDTEAFF

j_call: TRBJ1-5
d_call: TRBD1
clone_size: many
v_call: TRBV10-3
cdr3_nt: TGTGCCATCAGTCCGACAGGGAGCAATCAGCCCCAGCATTTT
cdr3_aa: CAISPTGSNQPQHF

j_call: TRBJ1-6
d_call: .
clone_size: many
v_call: TRBV4-3
cdr3_nt: TGCGCCAGCAGCCTCAGCGGGACGGCAAATTCACCCCTCCACTTT
cdr3_aa: CASSLSGTANSPLHF